This T cell receptor beta chain emerged from a study of T cells in Graves' hyperthyroidism and ophthalmopathy. Across the study: Staff took peripheral blood when the initial diagnosis was made, before any treatment began. Study-wide findings and caveats: In validation, the model predicted ophthalmopathy. These predictions came a median 6.5 months before onset.

Inclusion characteristics of ophthalmopathy patients comprised a Clinical Activity Score of at least 3, a NOSPECS grade of at least 4, and duration under 3 months. Those patients with uncontrolled infection, other autoimmune disease, pregnancy or lactation were excluded. The CDR3 is 13 amino acids. The V gene's germline CDR1 is SGHTA and CDR2 FQGTGA. J gave up 14 bases and V 0 bases, and 9 bases lay outside the gene matches. There were TCR beta CDR3 regions amplified from RNA transcripts. With the HTBI primer set, the TCR CDR3 went through a first round of RT-PCR. TCRdb reanalysed the multiplex PCR reads using MiXCR and keeps one entry per CDR3 protein. The sample shows 400,000 or so distinct CDR3 sequences, roughly 15% of them seen only once. Note on this clonotype: Antigen unknown.

Sequences were obtained from blood. The source of this sequence is an older woman with Graves' ophthalmopathy. The gene calls are TRBV7-3 and TRBJ2-5; 7 bases fit TRBD1. CDR3 in DNA: TGTGCCAGCAGCTTAACTCGACAGGGTGGAAAATACTTC. Translating gives CASSLTRQGGKYF.